The source of this T cell receptor beta chain is a study of blood T cell repertoires in COVID-19. Overall study context: Acute and convalescent COVID-19 specimens originated in the United States, Italy and Spain.

Deletions cut 4 bases from V and 4 bases from J, with 7 bases between. This CDR3 is 12 amino acids long. Germline values: CDR1 ENHRY, CDR2 SYGVKD. Profiling relied on immunoSEQ multiplex PCR, and the TCRdb table lists in-frame clones only, not all of them. The sample consists of about 190,000 clones, 85% to 90% of them appearing once. Sequencing was done on a sample of peripheral blood. The gene calls are TRBV10-3 and TRBJ2-5; no reliable D call. This receptor was obtained from a man between 50 and 59 years old with acute or convalescent COVID-19. CDR3 nucleotides: TGTGCCATCAGTGCACGAGGAGAGACCCAGTACTTC. This gives the protein CAISARGETQYF.